Detailed here is one T cell receptor beta chain. Its antigen is as yet unknown. This entry comes from a study of cytomegalovirus exposure and HLA in healthy donors. Study in general: About 180 million T cells yielded some 100 million unique TCR beta sequences, as an earlier analysis found. Study-wide results and limits: Among TCR beta chains, those listed as cytomegalovirus-associated numbered around 160. Later analysis identified several of the most significant clusters that appeared linked to common viral pathogens.

The PCR made use of 60 Vbeta and 13 Jbeta primers. TCRdb's copy holds only in-frame clones and misses some; the assay was immunoSEQ multiplex PCR. In total, the table holds 50,000 or so clones. The V and J ends lost 0 bases and 0 bases respectively, with 9 bases between them. The CDR3 runs to 16 residues. Germline V gene sequence: CDR1 MGHRA, CDR2 YSYEKL. This chain links TRBV4-1 with TRBJ1-3; D is undetermined. This receptor was identified in a woman between 35 and 50 years old in good health and CMV-seronegative. The sample comprised PBMCs. CDR3 coding DNA: TGCGCCAGCAGCCAAGATCCCCGGGGCTCTGGAAACACCATATATTTT. Amino acids: CASSQDPRGSGNTIYF.